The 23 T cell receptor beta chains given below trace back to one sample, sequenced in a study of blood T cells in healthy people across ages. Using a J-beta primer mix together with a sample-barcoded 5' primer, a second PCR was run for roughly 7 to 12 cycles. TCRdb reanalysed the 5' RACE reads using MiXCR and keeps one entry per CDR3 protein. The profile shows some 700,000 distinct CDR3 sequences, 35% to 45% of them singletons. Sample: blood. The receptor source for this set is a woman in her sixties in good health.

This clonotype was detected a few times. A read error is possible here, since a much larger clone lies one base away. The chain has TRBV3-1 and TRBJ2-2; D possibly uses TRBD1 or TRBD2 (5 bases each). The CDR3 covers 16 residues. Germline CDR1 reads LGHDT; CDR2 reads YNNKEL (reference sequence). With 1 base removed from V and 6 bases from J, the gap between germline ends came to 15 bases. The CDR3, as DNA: TGTGCCAGCAGCCAAGGTTGGGACCGGGGCGCCGGGGAGCTGTTTTTT. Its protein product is CASSQGWDRGAGELFF.

CDR3 nucleotide sequence: TGCAGCGTTCCCCTAGCCGGGGGGGAGTTCTTC. Encoded protein: CSVPLAGGEFF. The rearrangement uses TRBV29-1 and TRBJ2-1; 8 nucleotides agree with TRBD2. After removal of 5 bases from V and 14 bases from J, the junction contained 8 bases not matched to a gene. The germline CDR1 and CDR2 sequences are SQVTM and ANQGSEA. The CDR3 sequence is 11 residues long.

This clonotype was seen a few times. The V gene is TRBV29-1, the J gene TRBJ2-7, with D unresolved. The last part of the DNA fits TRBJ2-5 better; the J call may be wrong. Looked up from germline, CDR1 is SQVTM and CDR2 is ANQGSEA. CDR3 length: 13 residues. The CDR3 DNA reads TGCAGCGTTGAAGCGACTCTTAAAGAGACCCAGTACTTC. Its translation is CSVEATLKETQYF.

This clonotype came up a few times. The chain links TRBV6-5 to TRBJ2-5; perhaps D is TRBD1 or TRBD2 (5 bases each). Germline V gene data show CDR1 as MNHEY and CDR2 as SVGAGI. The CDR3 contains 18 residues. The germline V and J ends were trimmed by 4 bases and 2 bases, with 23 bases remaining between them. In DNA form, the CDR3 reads TGTGCCAGCAGTTGGGCCGCCGACCGGGACGGACTTCAAGAGACCCAGTACTTC. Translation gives CASSWAADRDGLQETQYF.

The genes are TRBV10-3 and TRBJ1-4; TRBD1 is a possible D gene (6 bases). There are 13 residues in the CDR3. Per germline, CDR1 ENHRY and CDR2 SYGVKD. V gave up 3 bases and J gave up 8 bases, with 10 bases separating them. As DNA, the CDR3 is TGTGCCATCAGTGATCAAGGGGGGGAAAAACTGTTTTTT. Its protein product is CAISDQGGEKLFF.

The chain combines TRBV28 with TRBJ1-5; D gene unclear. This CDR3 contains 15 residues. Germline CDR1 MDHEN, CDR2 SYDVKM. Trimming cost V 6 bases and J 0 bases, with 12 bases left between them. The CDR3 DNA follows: TGTGCCAGCAGGCAAGGGAGTGGTAGCAATCAGCCCCAGCATTTT. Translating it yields CASRQGSGSNQPQHF.

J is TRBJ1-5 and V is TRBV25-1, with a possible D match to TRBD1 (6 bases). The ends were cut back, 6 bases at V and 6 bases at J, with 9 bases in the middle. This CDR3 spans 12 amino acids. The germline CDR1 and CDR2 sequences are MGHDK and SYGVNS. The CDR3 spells CASSTGLQPQHF. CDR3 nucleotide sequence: TGTGCCAGCAGCACAGGGCTTCAGCCCCAGCATTTT.

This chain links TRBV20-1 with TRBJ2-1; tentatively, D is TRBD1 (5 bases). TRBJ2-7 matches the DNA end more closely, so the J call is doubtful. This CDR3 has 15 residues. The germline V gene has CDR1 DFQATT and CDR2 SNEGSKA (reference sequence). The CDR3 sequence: CSALNRWGSYNEQYF. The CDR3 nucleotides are TGCAGTGCTCTTAACCGGTGGGGCTCCTACAATGAGCAGTACTTC.

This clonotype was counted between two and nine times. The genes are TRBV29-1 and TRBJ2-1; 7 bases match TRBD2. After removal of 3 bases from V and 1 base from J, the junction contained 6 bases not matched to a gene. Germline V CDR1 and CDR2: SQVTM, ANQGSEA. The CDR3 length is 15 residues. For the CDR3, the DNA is TGCAGCGTTGATAGTCGGGGGGTATCCTACAATGAGCAGTTCTTC. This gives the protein CSVDSRGVSYNEQFF.

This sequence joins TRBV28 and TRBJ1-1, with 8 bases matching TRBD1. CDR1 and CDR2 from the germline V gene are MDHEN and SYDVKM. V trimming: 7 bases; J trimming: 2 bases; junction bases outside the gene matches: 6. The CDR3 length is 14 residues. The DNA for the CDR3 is TGTGCCAGCACTTTCTCAGGGGGCAACACTGAAGCTTTCTTT. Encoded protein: CASTFSGGNTEAFF.

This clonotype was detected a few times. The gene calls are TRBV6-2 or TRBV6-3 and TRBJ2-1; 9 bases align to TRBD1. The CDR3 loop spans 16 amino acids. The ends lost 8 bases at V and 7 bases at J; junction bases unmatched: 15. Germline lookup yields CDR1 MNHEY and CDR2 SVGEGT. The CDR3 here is CASSRGGTGIGNEQFF. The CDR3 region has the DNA TGTGCCAGCTCCCGGGGCGGGACAGGGATTGGAAATGAGCAGTTCTTC.

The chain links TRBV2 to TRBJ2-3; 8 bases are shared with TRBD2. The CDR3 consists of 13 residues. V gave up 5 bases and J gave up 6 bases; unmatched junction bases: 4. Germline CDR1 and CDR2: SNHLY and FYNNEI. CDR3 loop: CASSRTSKDTQYF. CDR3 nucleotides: TGTGCCAGCAGTCGGACTAGCAAGGATACGCAGTATTTT.

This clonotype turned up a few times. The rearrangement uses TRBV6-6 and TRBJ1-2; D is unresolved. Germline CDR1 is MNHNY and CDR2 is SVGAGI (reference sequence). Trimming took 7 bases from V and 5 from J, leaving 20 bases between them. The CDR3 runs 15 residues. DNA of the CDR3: TGTGCCAGCATCCAAGTTACGGCGGCTCGGTATGGCTACACCTTC. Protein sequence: CASIQVTAARYGYTF.

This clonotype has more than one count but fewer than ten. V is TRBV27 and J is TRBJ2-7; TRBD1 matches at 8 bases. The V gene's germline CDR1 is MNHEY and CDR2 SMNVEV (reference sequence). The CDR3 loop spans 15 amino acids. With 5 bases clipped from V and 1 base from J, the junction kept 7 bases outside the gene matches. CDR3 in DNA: TGTGCCAGCAGTCCGCGGAACAGGGGGTCCTACGAGCAGTACTTC. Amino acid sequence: CASSPRNRGSYEQYF.

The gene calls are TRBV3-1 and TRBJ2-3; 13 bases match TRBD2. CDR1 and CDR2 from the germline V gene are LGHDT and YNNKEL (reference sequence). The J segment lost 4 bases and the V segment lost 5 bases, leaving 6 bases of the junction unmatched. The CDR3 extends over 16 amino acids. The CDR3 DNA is TGTGCCAGCAGCAAACTAGCGGGGGGGCTAGCAGATACGCAGTATTTT. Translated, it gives CASSKLAGGLADTQYF.

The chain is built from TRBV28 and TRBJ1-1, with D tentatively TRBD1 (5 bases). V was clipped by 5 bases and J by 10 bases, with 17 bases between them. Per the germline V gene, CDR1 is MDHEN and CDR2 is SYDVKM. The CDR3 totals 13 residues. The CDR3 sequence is CASSVRTWGGAFF. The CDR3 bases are TGTGCCAGCAGTGTACGGACGTGGGGGGGAGCTTTCTTT.

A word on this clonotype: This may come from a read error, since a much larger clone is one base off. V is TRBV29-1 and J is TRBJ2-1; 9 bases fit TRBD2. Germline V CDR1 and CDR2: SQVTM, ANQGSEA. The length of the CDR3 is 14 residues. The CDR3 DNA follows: TGCAGCGTTGAAGAAGTAGCGGGAGTCAATGGGCAGTTCTTC. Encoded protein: CSVEEVAGVNGQFF.

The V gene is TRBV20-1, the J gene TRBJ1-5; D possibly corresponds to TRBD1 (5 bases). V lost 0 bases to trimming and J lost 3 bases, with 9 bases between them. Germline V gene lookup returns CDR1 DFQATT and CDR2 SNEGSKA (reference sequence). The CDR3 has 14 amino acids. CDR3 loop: CSAREVGLNQPQHF. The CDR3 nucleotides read TGCAGTGCTAGAGAGGTGGGACTCAATCAGCCCCAGCATTTT.

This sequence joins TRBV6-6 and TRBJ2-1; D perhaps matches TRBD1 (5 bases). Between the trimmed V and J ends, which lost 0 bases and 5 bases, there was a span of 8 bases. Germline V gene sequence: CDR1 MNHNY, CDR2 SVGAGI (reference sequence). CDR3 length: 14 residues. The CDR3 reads CASSYSDNHNEQFF. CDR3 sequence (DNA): TGTGCCAGCAGTTACTCGGACAACCACAATGAGCAGTTCTTC.

CDR3 residues: CANNLGTPYEQYF. The CDR3 DNA is TGTGCCAACAACCTGGGGACCCCCTACGAGCAGTACTTC. The rearrangement joins TRBV28 to TRBJ2-7; D could derive from TRBD1 or TRBD2 (5 bases each). CDR1 is MDHEN, CDR2 SYDVKM, per germline. The CDR3 has 13 amino acids. Trimming took off 10 bases at V and 2 bases at J, with 15 bases between the two ends.

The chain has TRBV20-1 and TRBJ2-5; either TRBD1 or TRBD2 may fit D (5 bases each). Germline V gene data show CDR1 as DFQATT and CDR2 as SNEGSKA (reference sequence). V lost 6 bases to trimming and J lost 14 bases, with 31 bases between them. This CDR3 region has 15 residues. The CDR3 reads CSAFPWDGPGYEHYF. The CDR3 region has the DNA TGCAGTGCCTTCCCCTGGGACGGTCCAGGGTACGAGCACTACTTC.

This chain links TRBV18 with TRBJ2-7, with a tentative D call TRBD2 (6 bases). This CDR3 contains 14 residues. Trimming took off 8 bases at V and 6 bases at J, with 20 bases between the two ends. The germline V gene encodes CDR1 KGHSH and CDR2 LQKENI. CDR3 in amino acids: CASTPRTGVGEQYF. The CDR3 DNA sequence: TGTGCCAGCACTCCACGGACGGGAGTCGGCGAGCAGTACTTC.

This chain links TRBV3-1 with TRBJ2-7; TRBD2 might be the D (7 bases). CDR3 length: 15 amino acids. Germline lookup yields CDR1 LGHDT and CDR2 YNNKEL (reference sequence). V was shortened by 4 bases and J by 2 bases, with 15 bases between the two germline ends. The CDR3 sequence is CASSRSGGRAYEQYF. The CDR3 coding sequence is TGTGCCAGCAGCCGGTCGGGGGGCAGAGCCTACGAGCAGTACTTC.